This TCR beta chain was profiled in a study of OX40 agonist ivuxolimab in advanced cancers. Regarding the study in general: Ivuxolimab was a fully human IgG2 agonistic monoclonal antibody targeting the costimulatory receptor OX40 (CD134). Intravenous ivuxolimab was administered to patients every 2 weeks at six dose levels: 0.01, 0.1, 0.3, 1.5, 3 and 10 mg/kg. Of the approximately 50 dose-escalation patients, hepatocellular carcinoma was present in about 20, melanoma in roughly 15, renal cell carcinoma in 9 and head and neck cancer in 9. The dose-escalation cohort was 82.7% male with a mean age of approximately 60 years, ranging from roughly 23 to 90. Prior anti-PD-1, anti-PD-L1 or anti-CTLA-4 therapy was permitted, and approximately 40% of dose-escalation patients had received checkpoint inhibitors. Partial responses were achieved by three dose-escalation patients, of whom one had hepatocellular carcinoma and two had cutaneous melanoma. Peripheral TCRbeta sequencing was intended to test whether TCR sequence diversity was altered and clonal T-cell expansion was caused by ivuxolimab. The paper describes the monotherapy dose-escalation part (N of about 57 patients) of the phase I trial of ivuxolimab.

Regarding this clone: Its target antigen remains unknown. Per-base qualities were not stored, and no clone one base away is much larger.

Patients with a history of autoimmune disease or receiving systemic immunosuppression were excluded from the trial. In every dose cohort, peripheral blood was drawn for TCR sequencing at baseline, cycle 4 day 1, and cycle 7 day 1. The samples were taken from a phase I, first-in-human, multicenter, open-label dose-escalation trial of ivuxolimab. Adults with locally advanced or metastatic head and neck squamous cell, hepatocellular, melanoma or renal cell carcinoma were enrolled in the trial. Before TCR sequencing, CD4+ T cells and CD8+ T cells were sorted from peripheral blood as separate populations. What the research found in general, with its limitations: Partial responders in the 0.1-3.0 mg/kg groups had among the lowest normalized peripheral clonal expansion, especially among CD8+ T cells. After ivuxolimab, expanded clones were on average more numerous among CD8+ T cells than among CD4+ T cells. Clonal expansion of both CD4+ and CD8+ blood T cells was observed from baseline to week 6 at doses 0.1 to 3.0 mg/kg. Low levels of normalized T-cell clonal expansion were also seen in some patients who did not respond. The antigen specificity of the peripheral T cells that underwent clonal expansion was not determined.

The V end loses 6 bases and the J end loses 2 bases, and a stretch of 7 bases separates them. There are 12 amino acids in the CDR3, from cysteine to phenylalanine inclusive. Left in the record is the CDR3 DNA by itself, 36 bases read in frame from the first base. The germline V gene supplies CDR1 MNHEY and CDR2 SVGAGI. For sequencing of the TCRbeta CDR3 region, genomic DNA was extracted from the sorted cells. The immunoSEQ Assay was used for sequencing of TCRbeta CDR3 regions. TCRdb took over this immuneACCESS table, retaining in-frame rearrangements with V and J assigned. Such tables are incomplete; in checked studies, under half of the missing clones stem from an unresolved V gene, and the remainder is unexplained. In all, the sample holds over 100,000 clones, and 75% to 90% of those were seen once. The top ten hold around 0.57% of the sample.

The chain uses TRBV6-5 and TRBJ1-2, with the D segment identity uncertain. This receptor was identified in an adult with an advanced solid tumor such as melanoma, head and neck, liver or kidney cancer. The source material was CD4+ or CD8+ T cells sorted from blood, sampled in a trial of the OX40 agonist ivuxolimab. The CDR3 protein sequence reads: CASSLHNYGYTF. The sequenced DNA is TGTGCCAGCAGCCTCCACAACTATGGCTACACCTTC.